This record covers a single T cell receptor (beta chain). This entry is derived from a study of CD8 T cells in Susac syndrome. TCR beta from blood CD8+ and CD4+ T cells was sequenced. Controls matched for age and sex were healthy donors. An amount of RNA that ranged from about 0.45 to 1 ug was reverse transcribed with random hexamers. A multiplex approach, immunoSEQ multiplex PCR, amplified TCR beta CDR3 across 54 Vbeta and 13 Jbeta. TCRdb re-analysed the immunoSEQ multiplex PCR reads in MiXCR, keeping a single row per CDR3 protein. The sample has approximately 140,000 distinct CDR3 sequences; approximately 95% are singletons. This CDR3 has 15 residues. Germline CDR1 reads GTSNPN; CDR2 reads SVGIG (reference sequence). Trimming at V came to 2 bases and at J to 10 bases, leaving 10 bases not matched to a gene.

This receptor was obtained from a human donor in good health. The gene calls are TRBV30 and TRBJ2-1; 11 bases fit TRBD2. The sequencing sample was made of CD8+ T cells from PBMCs. The CDR3 DNA reads as TGTGCCTGGAGTTGGATTAGCGGGAGGGCCGCCGAGCAGTTCTTC. Amino acid sequence: CAWSWISGRAAEQFF.